The clone carrying this T cell receptor beta chain was seen many times. This sample was included in a study of metastatic and nonmetastatic thyroid tumors. Germline V gene lookup returns CDR1 SGHRS and CDR2 YFSETQ. V was cut by 1 base and J by 0 bases, with 12 bases left in between. The CDR3 consists of 16 residues. TCRdb re-processed the PCR reads through MiXCR. Of under 20,000 clones in the sample, over 15% were seen once. Among the patients, none had received any treatment before thyroid surgery. The sequence was obtained from a male donor with papillary thyroid cancer or a benign thyroid nodule (not recorded which). Some clones in this sample may be carry-over from other donors' samples. Sample: blood. The chain carries TRBV5-1 and TRBJ2-3; tentatively, D is TRBD2 (5 bases). The chain's CDR3 is CASSLSPQRSTDTQYF. CDR3 nucleotides: TGCGCCAGCAGCTTGAGTCCCCAGCGGAGCACAGATACGCAGTATTTT.